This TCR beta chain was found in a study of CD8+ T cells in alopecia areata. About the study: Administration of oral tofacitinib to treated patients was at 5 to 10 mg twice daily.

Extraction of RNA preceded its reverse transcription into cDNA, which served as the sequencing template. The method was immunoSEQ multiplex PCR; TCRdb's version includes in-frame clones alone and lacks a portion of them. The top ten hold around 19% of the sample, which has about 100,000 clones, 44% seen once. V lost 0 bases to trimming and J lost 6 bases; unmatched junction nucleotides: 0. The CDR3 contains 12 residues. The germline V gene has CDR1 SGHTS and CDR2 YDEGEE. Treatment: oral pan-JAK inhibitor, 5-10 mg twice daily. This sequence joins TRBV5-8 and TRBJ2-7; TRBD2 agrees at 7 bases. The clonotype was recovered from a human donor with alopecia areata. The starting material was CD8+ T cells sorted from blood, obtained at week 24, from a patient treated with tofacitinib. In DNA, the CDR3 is TGTGCCAGCAGCTTGGGCGGGGGCGAGCAGTACTTC. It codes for CASSLGGGEQYF.